This T cell receptor beta chain was recorded in a study of blood T cell repertoires in COVID-19. Trimming left V 4 bases short and J 8 bases short, with 23 bases between. The germline CDR1 and CDR2 sequences are LNHDA and SQIVND (reference sequence). CDR3 length: 16 residues. The assay was immunoSEQ multiplex PCR, and TCRdb's table has in-frame clones only and misses some. The sample shows about 270,000 clones, approximately 85% of them seen only once. Material: peripheral blood. The rearrangement links TRBV19 to TRBJ1-2; D is uncertain. The TCR originated in a woman of 80 years or more with COVID-19, enrolled during active disease. CDR3 sequence reads: CASSTPGEIPIKGYTF. The CDR3 DNA follows: TGTGCCAGTAGTACTCCCGGGGAGATCCCAATTAAGGGCTACACCTTC.